Presented here are 18 T cell receptor beta chains from one specimen sequenced in a study of immune evolution from preneoplasia to lung adenocarcinoma. TCRdb keeps only in-frame clones here, not all; method: immunoSEQ multiplex PCR. The sample holds thousands of clones, about 82% seen once. Sequencing used FFPE lung adenocarcinoma in situ tissue. These TCRs come from a person aged 65 to 85 with lung adenocarcinoma.

This chain links TRBV21-1 with TRBJ2-7; the table's D call of TRBD1 was not tested on the DNA. TRBV21-1 is annotated as a pseudogene. The CDR3 is 17 amino acids. In nucleotides, the CDR3 is TGTGCCAGCAGCAAACGAGAACGGGACACGACGTTCCCAGCGCAGTACTTC. Amino acid sequence: CASSKRERDTTFPAQYF.

Notes on this clone: Other DNA sequences of this sample code for an identical CDR3. The V and J genes are TRBV6-1 and TRBJ2-7; D gene unclear. The CDR3 has 12 residues. Germline CDR1 reads MNHNS; CDR2 reads SASEGT. The ends were cut back, 4 bases at V and 1 base at J, with 5 bases in the middle. As DNA, the CDR3 is TGTGCCAGCAGTGCACAGTCCTACGAGCAGTACTTC. This codes for CASSAQSYEQYF.

This sequence joins TRBV6-6 and TRBJ2-7; TRBD1 matches 8 bases. J was trimmed by 0 bases and V by 6 bases; bases with no gene match: 7. Germline lookup yields CDR1 MNHNY and CDR2 SVGAGI (reference sequence). The CDR3 consists of 15 residues. CDR3: CASSSTGGSSYEQYF. As DNA, the CDR3 is TGTGCCAGCAGCTCCACAGGGGGAAGCTCCTACGAGCAGTACTTC.

This sequence joins TRBV4-1 and TRBJ1-1; 8 bases are a match to TRBD1. V lost 4 bases and J lost 1; bases outside the gene matches: 11. Looked up from germline, CDR1 is MGHRA and CDR2 is YSYEKL. This CDR3 spans 17 amino acids. DNA for the CDR3: TGCGCCAGCAGCCCGCAGATAACAGGGGGGGAGAACACTGAAGCTTTCTTT. Its protein product is CASSPQITGGENTEAFF.

The chain carries TRBV6-1 and TRBJ1-2; the match to TRBD1 covers 7 bases. Germline V gives CDR1 MNHNS, CDR2 SASEGT. CDR3 length equals 14 residues. V was clipped by 8 bases and J by 5 bases; unmatched bases: 11. The DNA for the CDR3 is TGTGCCAGCGGATCGAGGGGGCGCGATTATGGCTACACCTTC. The encoded protein is CASGSRGRDYGYTF.

The V call is TRBV5-4, the J call TRBJ1-2; D unresolved. The CDR3 length is 15 residues. The germline V gene encodes CDR1 SGHNT and CDR2 YYREEE (reference sequence). V lost 4 bases to trimming and J lost 4 bases, with 17 bases between them. DNA of the CDR3: TGTGCCAGCAGCGCGAAGGTCGGAAGGACCTATGGCTACACCTTC. This gives the protein CASSAKVGRTYGYTF. The full variable domain, completed using reference TRBV5-4 and TRBJ1-2, is ETGVTQSPTHLIKTRGQQVTLRCSSQSGHNTVSWYQQALGQGPQFIFQYYREEENGRGNFPPRFSGLQFPNYSSELNVNALELDDSALYLCASSAKVGRTYGYTFGSGTRLTVV.

This chain connects TRBV7-9 to TRBJ2-3; D might be TRBD1 (5 bases). Germline-derived CDR1 and CDR2 are SEHNR and FQNEAQ (reference sequence). V was clipped by 7 bases and J by 0 bases, with 14 bases between them. The length of the CDR3 is 15 residues. The CDR3 loop reads CASKRTSTSTDTQYF. DNA for the CDR3: TGTGCCAGCAAAAGGACATCGACTAGCACAGATACGCAGTATTTT.

This clone was detected only once. The chain joins TRBV21-1 to TRBJ1-2; TRBD1 was called by the table and not checked on the DNA. TRBV21-1 is a documented pseudogene. This CDR3 is 17 amino acids long. CDR3 sequence (DNA): TGTGCCAGCAGCAAGACGCCGGACAGGGGGCATAACTATGGCTACACCTTC. This codes for CASSKTPDRGHNYGYTF.

The chain is built from TRBV10-2 and TRBJ2-2, with 7 bases lining up with TRBD1. Trimming removed 5 bases from V and 4 bases from J; junction bases left unmatched: 7. The V gene's germline CDR1 is WSHSY and CDR2 SAAADI. The CDR3 is 15 residues long. The CDR3 spells CASSWTGTFTGELFF. The CDR3 DNA follows: TGCGCCAGCAGTTGGACAGGAACCTTCACCGGGGAGCTGTTTTTT.

The J gene is TRBJ1-4, the V gene TRBV7-8, with 9 bases lining up with TRBD1. This CDR3 contains 15 residues. The V segment lost 3 bases and the J segment 6 bases; nucleotides outside the gene matches: 5. CDR1 and CDR2 from the germline V gene are SGHVS and FQNEAQ. This CDR3 reads CASSLATGGHEKLFF. The CDR3, as DNA: TGTGCCAGCAGCTTGGCGACAGGGGGTCATGAAAAACTGTTTTTT.

This clone was recorded only once. This sequence joins TRBV6-5 and TRBJ1-1; D not certain. The CDR3 runs 14 residues. The germline V gene has CDR1 MNHEY and CDR2 SVGAGI. Trimming stripped 6 bases from V and 0 bases from J, with 11 bases between. The CDR3 DNA is TGTGCCAGCAGGGCGGAGCTTCTGAACACTGAAGCTTTCTTT. Residues: CASRAELLNTEAFF.

The V call is TRBV5-1, the J call TRBJ1-2; TRBD1 is a possible D gene (6 bases). Trimming removed 4 bases at V and 4 bases at J, with 23 bases between. The V gene's germline CDR1 is SGHRS and CDR2 YFSETQ. The CDR3 runs to 17 residues. The CDR3 sequence: CASSRTQPGARSYGYTF. Written as DNA, the CDR3 is TGCGCCAGCAGCCGAACCCAACCAGGGGCTCGTTCCTATGGCTACACCTTC.

The chain recombines TRBV10-3 with TRBJ2-7; D is possibly TRBD2 (5 bases). This CDR3 contains 12 residues. Trimming pared 8 bases from V and 5 bases from J, leaving 13 bases between. The germline CDR1 and CDR2 sequences are ENHRY and SYGVKD. The CDR3 spells CAIEGSGDEQYF. The CDR3 DNA reads as TGTGCCATCGAGGGTTCCGGGGACGAGCAGTACTTC.

The gene calls are TRBV11-2 and TRBJ2-7; 11 nucleotides match TRBD2. Germline V CDR1 and CDR2: SGHAT, FQNNGV. The CDR3 has 13 amino acids. V lost 1 base and J lost 10; bases outside the gene matches: 3. This CDR3 is CASSLGLAGFQYF. The CDR3 nucleotides are TGTGCCAGCAGCTTAGGACTAGCGGGATTTCAGTACTTC.

V is TRBV5-4 and J is TRBJ2-6, with 8 bases fitting TRBD1. The CDR3 sequence is 18 residues long. J was trimmed by 4 bases and V by 0 bases; bases with no gene match: 9. The V gene's germline CDR1 is SGHNT and CDR2 YYREEE (reference sequence). The CDR3 DNA reads as TGTGCCAGCAGCTTGGGGACAGGGCTCCATGGAGGGGCCAACGTCCTGACTTTC. Its translation is CASSLGTGLHGGANVLTF.

This chain uses TRBV6-1 with TRBJ1-3; 7 nucleotides agree with TRBD1. V was clipped by 6 bases and J by 1 base; unmatched bases: 3. Per germline, CDR1 MNHNS and CDR2 SASEGT. This CDR3 contains 14 residues. The CDR3 coding sequence is TGTGCCAGCAGGCTACAGGGGTCTGGAAACACCATATATTTT. It is translated as CASRLQGSGNTIYF.

The chain is built from TRBV4-1 and TRBJ2-2, with 10 bases matching TRBD2. J was trimmed by 5 bases and V by 2 bases; bases with no gene match: 8. Germline CDR1 is MGHRA and CDR2 is YSYEKL. The CDR3 loop spans 17 amino acids. The CDR3 DNA follows: TGCGCCAGCAGCCAAATATGGCTAGCGGGAGAAACCGGGGAGCTGTTTTTT. It yields the protein CASSQIWLAGETGELFF.

This chain joins TRBV4-2 and TRBJ2-4; D gene uncertain. V lost 0 bases, J lost 8 bases, and 8 bases lay in between. The germline gives CDR1 LGHNA, CDR2 YNFKEQ. The CDR3 runs to 13 residues. DNA of the CDR3: TGTGCCAGCAGCCAAGAGAGATTGTACATTCAGTACTTC. Translated, it gives CASSQERLYIQYF.